These 28 T cell receptor beta chains originate from one sample sequenced in a study of metastatic and nonmetastatic thyroid tumors. With MiXCR, TCRdb called clones anew from the PCR reads. This table has approximately 29,000 clones, around 30% appearing once. Ahead of thyroid surgery, no patient had received treatment of any kind. The sample comprised blood. These receptors were taken from a female donor with papillary thyroid cancer or a benign thyroid nodule (not recorded which). Some clones in this sample may be carry-over from other donors' samples.

The chain is built from TRBV12-3 or TRBV12-4 and TRBJ2-1, with 8 bases lining up with TRBD2. This CDR3 comprises 16 residues. After removal of 6 bases from V and 5 bases from J, the junction contained 12 bases not matched to a gene. CDR3 nucleotide sequence: TGTGCCAGCAGCTCTCCAGTACTAGCGGTGGACAATGAGCAGTTCTTC. It encodes CASSSPVLAVDNEQFF.

The chain has TRBV20-1 and TRBJ2-7; 9 bases line up with TRBD2. Looked up from germline, CDR1 is DFQATT and CDR2 is SNEGSKA (reference sequence). V shed 5 bases and J 3 bases; nucleotides not matched to a gene: 11. The CDR3 is 15 residues long. The CDR3 nucleotides read TGCAGTGCTGTATGGGGCGCTAGCGGGGACTACGAGCAGTACTTC. Translating gives CSAVWGASGDYEQYF.

This clone was counted at least ten times. The rearrangement uses TRBV5-1 and TRBJ1-6; the match to TRBD1 covers 7 bases. CDR3 size: 14 residues. The V gene end was trimmed by 5 bases and the J gene end by 7 bases; junction bases not matched to a gene: 6. From germline, CDR1 is SGHRS and CDR2 YFSETQ. The CDR3 DNA is TGCGCCAGCAGTTTACAGGGGTTAAATTCACCCCTCCACTTT. It specifies CASSLQGLNSPLHF.

This clone was seen repeatedly, ten times or more. The chain has TRBV29-1 and TRBJ2-3; D unresolved. Germline CDR1 is SQVTM and CDR2 is ANQGSEA. The CDR3 is 13 amino acids. Trimming cost V 4 bases and J 0 bases, with 8 bases left between them. Written as DNA, the CDR3 is TGCAGCGTTGGGTCCGGTAGCACAGATACGCAGTATTTT. This gives the protein CSVGSGSTDTQYF.

This clone was found many times. The V and J genes are TRBV5-1 and TRBJ1-2; D possibly corresponds to TRBD1 (5 bases). Trimming left V 4 bases short and J 1 base short, with 17 bases between. The germline gives CDR1 SGHRS, CDR2 YFSETQ. This CDR3 is 16 amino acids long. CDR3 residues: CASSLGRQTDNYGYTF. CDR3 sequence (DNA): TGCGCCAGCAGCCTGGGGCGACAGACCGATAACTATGGCTACACCTTC.

V is TRBV7-2 and J is TRBJ1-2; 7 bases map to TRBD1. The CDR3 length is 14 residues. Trimming removed 5 bases from V and 2 bases from J; junction bases left unmatched: 5. Germline loops: CDR1 SGHTA, CDR2 FQGNSA. The CDR3 region has the DNA TGTGCCAGCAGCCCCCAACAGGGGAACTATGGCTACACCTTC. Translation: CASSPQQGNYGYTF.

This clone was detected many times. This chain links TRBV30 with TRBJ2-2; D tentatively reads TRBD1 or TRBD2 (5 bases each). Per germline, CDR1 GTSNPN and CDR2 SVGIG (reference sequence). There are 12 residues in the CDR3. Trimming pared 0 bases from V and 11 bases from J, leaving 10 bases between. The CDR3 DNA follows: TGTGCCTGGAGTGTAAGGGGAGTTGAGCTGTTTTTT. It translates to CAWSVRGVELFF.

The rearrangement joins TRBV20-1 to TRBJ2-1; TRBD2 might be the D (6 bases). The CDR3 length is 14 residues. Germline V gene sequence: CDR1 DFQATT, CDR2 SNEGSKA (reference sequence). Deletions cut 3 bases from V and 7 bases from J, with 16 bases between. CDR3 in DNA: TGCAGTGCTAGTAAAGTCGGACTACAAAATGAGCAGTTCTTC. Translation gives CSASKVGLQNEQFF.

By share of the sample, this clone is medium-sized. The chain links TRBV6-1 to TRBJ1-2; TRBD1 matches at 7 bases. CDR3 length: 15 amino acids. The germline CDR1 and CDR2 sequences are MNHNS and SASEGT. The V segment lost 6 bases and the J segment 4 bases; nucleotides outside the gene matches: 11. CDR3 coding DNA: TGTGCCAGCAGAGCAAACGCCGGGACAGCCTATGGCTACACCTTC. Its protein is CASRANAGTAYGYTF.

This clone was found once. The chain carries TRBV30 and TRBJ2-2; 7 bases are a match to TRBD1. The CDR3 extends over 15 amino acids. Germline trimming cut 3 bases from V and 5 bases from J; bases unmatched to any gene: 9. Per the germline V gene, CDR1 is GTSNPN and CDR2 is SVGIG (reference sequence). The CDR3: CAWRDPTGRTGELFF. CDR3 nucleotide sequence: TGTGCCTGGAGGGACCCGACAGGGCGGACCGGGGAGCTGTTTTTT.

This clone qualifies as medium-sized. The V gene is TRBV4-1, the J gene TRBJ2-7; tentative D call: TRBD2 (5 bases). The V gene's germline CDR1 is MGHRA and CDR2 YSYEKL. V shed 0 bases and J shed 0 bases, with 12 bases lying between them. The CDR3 runs 16 residues. The CDR3 nucleotides are TGCGCCAGCAGCCAAGATAGCAGCGGCAACTCCTACGAGCAGTACTTC. It encodes CASSQDSSGNSYEQYF.

This clone has a handful of counts. The junction and the germline gene differ at one end; a read error may be behind it. The rearrangement links TRBV6-2 or TRBV6-3 to TRBJ2-4; D possibly corresponds to TRBD1 (5 bases). Germline CDR1 reads MNHEY; CDR2 reads SVGEGT. The CDR3 extends over 17 amino acids. CDR3 bases: TGTGCCAGCAGTGACCCAGGGTGGACGAGAGCCAAAAACACTCAGTACTTC. Residues: CASSDPGWTRAKNTQYF.

The sample holds many counts of this clone. Written as DNA, the CDR3 is TGTGCCACCAGTGATGCGAAAGGGGGTATGGACTATGGCTACACCTTC. Translated: CATSDAKGGMDYGYTF. The chain combines TRBV24-1 with TRBJ1-2; a weak D match, TRBD1 (6 bases). V was trimmed by 3 bases and J by 3 bases, leaving 16 bases between them. From germline, CDR1 is KGHDR and CDR2 SFDVKD. CDR3 length: 16 residues.

This clone was seen at least ten times. The CDR3 DNA follows: TGTGCCAGCAAGAGGAGTGGGACATCCCCCCTCGAGCAGTACTTC. It codes for CASKRSGTSPLEQYF. This chain uses TRBV27 with TRBJ2-7, with TRBD1 as a possible D gene (6 bases). Trimming stripped 7 bases from V and 6 bases from J, with 22 bases between. The V gene's germline CDR1 is MNHEY and CDR2 SMNVEV (reference sequence). CDR3 length: 15 residues.

There are many counts of this clone. This chain uses TRBV12-3 or TRBV12-4 with TRBJ2-3, with D perhaps matching TRBD2 (5 bases). The CDR3 sequence is 13 residues long. Trimming took off 6 bases at V and 6 bases at J, with 13 bases between the two ends. The DNA of the CDR3 is TGTGCCAGCAGGCCCGGATCGGGGGATACGCAGTATTTT. Its translation is CASRPGSGDTQYF.

The chain couples TRBV6-2 or TRBV6-3 to TRBJ2-1, with 12 bases fitting TRBD2. This CDR3 is built from 15 residues. V lost 5 bases to trimming and J lost 9 bases; unmatched junction nucleotides: 8. Per the germline V gene, CDR1 is MNHEY and CDR2 is SVGEGT. CDR3 amino acids: CASSLLAGGPGEQFF. The CDR3 DNA sequence: TGTGCCAGCAGTCTTCTAGCGGGAGGGCCCGGTGAGCAGTTCTTC.

This clone occurred many times. V is TRBV28 and J is TRBJ1-2, with D maybe TRBD1 (5 bases). Looked up from germline, CDR1 is MDHEN and CDR2 is SYDVKM. V was pared by 5 bases and J by 0 bases, with 10 bases between. The CDR3 is made up of 14 amino acids. CDR3: CASSQGVSNYGYTF. The CDR3 DNA follows: TGTGCCAGCAGTCAGGGAGTTTCTAACTATGGCTACACCTTC.

The V and J genes are TRBV11-2 and TRBJ2-7; possibly TRBD1 for D (6 bases). The CDR3 covers 16 residues. V was cut by 2 bases and J by 0 bases, with 14 bases left in between. The germline gives CDR1 SGHAT, CDR2 FQNNGV. The CDR3 region is CASSLRGSVSSYEQYF. The CDR3 DNA sequence: TGTGCCAGCAGCTTAAGGGGGAGCGTGAGCTCCTACGAGCAGTACTTC. Using reference TRBV11-2 and TRBJ2-7 for the parts outside the CDR3, the full variable domain is EAGVAQSPRYKIIEKRQSVAFWCNPISGHATLYWYQQILGQGPKLLIQFQNNGVVDDSQLPKDRFSAERLKGVDSTLKIQPAKLEDSAVYLCASSLRGSVSSYEQYFGPGTRLTVT.

This chain uses TRBV20-1 with TRBJ2-7; perhaps TRBD1 as D (5 bases). This CDR3 is built from 15 residues. V lost 1 base and J 1 base, leaving 14 bases between the germline ends. The germline gives CDR1 DFQATT, CDR2 SNEGSKA (reference sequence). The CDR3 protein is CSARGFPRVSYEQYF. The CDR3 DNA follows: TGCAGTGCTAGAGGGTTTCCCAGGGTGTCCTACGAGCAGTACTTC.

This clone was found many times. The chain is built from TRBV30 and TRBJ2-3; 7 bases map to TRBD1. CDR3 length: 14 residues. J lost 3 bases, V lost 5 bases, and 8 bases had no gene match. Germline CDR1 and CDR2: GTSNPN and SVGIG (reference sequence). CDR3 amino acids: CAWLTGVETDTQYF. As DNA, the CDR3 is TGTGCCTGGCTAACAGGGGTAGAGACAGATACGCAGTATTTT.

The V gene is TRBV20-1, the J gene TRBJ1-1; perhaps TRBD1 as D (5 bases). The germline V and J ends were trimmed by 5 bases and 0 bases, with 22 bases remaining between them. CDR3 length: 17 residues. In germline, CDR1 is DFQATT, CDR2 SNEGSKA (reference sequence). CDR3 nucleotide sequence: TGCAGTGCTGACAGCGGCGGATTACGTGTAATGAACACTGAAGCTTTCTTT. It yields the protein CSADSGGLRVMNTEAFF.

This clone was seen ten or more times. The chain recombines TRBV5-1 with TRBJ1-6; D remains ambiguous. V lost 3 bases and J 7 bases, leaving 14 bases between the germline ends. Per the germline V gene, CDR1 is SGHRS and CDR2 is YFSETQ. The length of the CDR3 is 15 residues. The chain's CDR3 is CASSWEGSGNSPLHF. The CDR3 DNA reads as TGCGCCAGCAGCTGGGAGGGTAGCGGGAATTCACCCCTCCACTTT.

The chain carries TRBV4-1 and TRBJ1-5; D is perhaps TRBD1 (5 bases). The germline V gene encodes CDR1 MGHRA and CDR2 YSYEKL. The V and J ends lost 5 bases and 5 bases respectively, with 19 bases between them. The CDR3 length is 16 residues. The CDR3 sequence is CASSSKGVDPYQPQHF. The CDR3 DNA sequence: TGCGCCAGCAGCTCGAAAGGGGTCGATCCCTATCAGCCCCAGCATTTT.

V usage is TRBV20-1 and J usage is TRBJ1-2; D remains ambiguous. V lost 1 base and J 6 bases, leaving 9 bases between the germline ends. Per germline, CDR1 DFQATT and CDR2 SNEGSKA (reference sequence). The CDR3 loop spans 12 amino acids. The CDR3, as DNA: TGCAGTGCTAGAGTCCCAGGAAATGGCTACACCTTC. Protein: CSARVPGNGYTF.

In this sample, this clone turned up many times. The chain couples TRBV6-1 to TRBJ1-1; D gene ambiguous. This CDR3 is built from 13 residues. V lost 8 bases and J 4 bases, leaving 14 bases between the germline ends. Germline CDR1 and CDR2: MNHNS and SASEGT. CDR3 DNA sequence: TGTGCCAGCTCCAACAGCGTCGGCACTGAAGCTTTCTTT. Residues: CASSNSVGTEAFF.

This clone was detected only a few times. As the CDR3 is not closed by the conserved phenylalanine or tryptophan, this likely results from a read error. The chain uses TRBV6-5 and TRBJ1-6; maybe TRBD1 (6 bases). The CDR3 length is 14 residues. Per germline, CDR1 MNHEY and CDR2 SVGAGI. This CDR3 is CAISFDRYNSPLHL. In DNA form, the CDR3 reads TGTGCCATCAGTTTCGACAGGTATAATTCACCCCTCCACCTT.

In regard to this clone: Mismatch with germline at one junction end may stem from a read error. The chain couples TRBV29-1 to TRBJ1-1; D gene ambiguous. Germline assignment: CDR1 SQVTM and CDR2 ANQGSEA. This CDR3 spans 13 amino acids. The DNA of the CDR3 is TGCAGCGTTGTAAGGGCGCTGAACACTGCAGCTTTCTTT. Its translation is CSVVRALNTAAFF.

This clone was seen at least ten times. For the CDR3, the DNA is TGTGCCAGCAGCCAAGATTTTACTAGCGGGCTCAACTACGAGCAGTACTTC. Its translation: CASSQDFTSGLNYEQYF. The rearrangement uses TRBV4-2 and TRBJ2-7; 9 nucleotides match TRBD2. This CDR3 region has 17 residues. The germline CDR1 and CDR2 sequences are LGHNA and YNFKEQ. V lost 0 bases to trimming and J lost 3 bases; unmatched junction nucleotides: 9.